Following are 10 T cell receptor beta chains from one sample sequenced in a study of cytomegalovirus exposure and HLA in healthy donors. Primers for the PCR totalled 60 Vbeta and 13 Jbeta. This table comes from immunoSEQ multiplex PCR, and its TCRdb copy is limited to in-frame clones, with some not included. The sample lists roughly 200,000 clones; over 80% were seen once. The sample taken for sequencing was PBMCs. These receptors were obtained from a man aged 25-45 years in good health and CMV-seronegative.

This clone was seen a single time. The chain's CDR3 is CASSLDNSNQPQHF. CDR3 in DNA: TGTGCCAGCAGCTTAGATAATAGCAATCAGCCCCAGCATTTT. V usage is TRBV7-2 and J usage is TRBJ1-5; the D is unclear. The CDR3 is made up of 14 amino acids. CDR1 and CDR2 (germline): SGHTA, FQGNSA. Trimming pared 1 base from V and 0 bases from J, leaving 4 bases between. Based on the CDR3 plus reference TRBV7-2 and TRBJ1-5, the full variable domain is GAGVSQSPSNKVTEKGKDVELRCDPISGHTALYWYRQSLGQGLEFLIYFQGNSAPDKSGLPSDRFSAERTGGSVSTLTIQRTQQEDSAVYLCASSLDNSNQPQHFGDGTRLSIL.

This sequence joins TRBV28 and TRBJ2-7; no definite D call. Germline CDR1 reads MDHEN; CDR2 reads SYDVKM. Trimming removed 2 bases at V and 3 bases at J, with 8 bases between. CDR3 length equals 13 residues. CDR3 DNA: TGTGCCAGCAGTTTAGCTCAGGTCTACGAGCAGTACTTC. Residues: CASSLAQVYEQYF.

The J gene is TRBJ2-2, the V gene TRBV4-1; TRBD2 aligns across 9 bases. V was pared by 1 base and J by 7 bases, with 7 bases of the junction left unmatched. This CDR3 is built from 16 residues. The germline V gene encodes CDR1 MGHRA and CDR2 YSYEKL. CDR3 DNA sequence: TGCGCCAGCAGCCAAGGAGCTAGCGGGGCGGGCGGGGAGCTGTTTTTT. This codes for CASSQGASGAGGELFF.

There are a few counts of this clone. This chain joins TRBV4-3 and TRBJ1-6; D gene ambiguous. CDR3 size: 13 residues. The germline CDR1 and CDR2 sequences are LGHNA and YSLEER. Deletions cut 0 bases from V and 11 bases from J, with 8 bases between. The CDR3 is CASSQEASPPLHF. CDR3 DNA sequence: TGCGCCAGCAGCCAAGAGGCCAGTCCACCCCTCCACTTT.

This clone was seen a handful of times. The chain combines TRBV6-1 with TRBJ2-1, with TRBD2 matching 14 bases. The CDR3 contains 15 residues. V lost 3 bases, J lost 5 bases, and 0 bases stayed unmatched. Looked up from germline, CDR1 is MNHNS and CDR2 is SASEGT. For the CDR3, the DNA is TGTGCCAGCAGTGAGGGACTAGCGGGGGACAATGAGCAGTTCTTC. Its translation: CASSEGLAGDNEQFF.

CDR3: CASSSPGAYSNQPQHF. CDR3 DNA sequence: TGTGCCAGCAGCTCCCCCGGAGCCTATAGCAATCAGCCCCAGCATTTT. The chain links TRBV7-9 to TRBJ1-5, with unresolved D. Trimming took 4 bases from V and 0 from J, leaving 13 bases between them. Germline V gene data show CDR1 as SEHNR and CDR2 as FQNEAQ (reference sequence). The CDR3 runs to 16 residues.

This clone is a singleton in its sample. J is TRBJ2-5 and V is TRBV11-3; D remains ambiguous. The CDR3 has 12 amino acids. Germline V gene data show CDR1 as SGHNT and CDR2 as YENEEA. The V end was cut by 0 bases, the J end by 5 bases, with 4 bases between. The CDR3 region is CASSLDHETQYF. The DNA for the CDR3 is TGTGCCAGCAGCTTAGATCATGAGACCCAGTACTTC.

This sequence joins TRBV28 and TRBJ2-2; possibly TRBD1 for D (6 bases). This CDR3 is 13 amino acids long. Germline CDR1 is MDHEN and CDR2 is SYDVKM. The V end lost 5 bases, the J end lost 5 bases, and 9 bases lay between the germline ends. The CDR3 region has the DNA TGTGCCAGCAGTGTCCAGGGGACCGGGGAGCTGTTTTTT. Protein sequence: CASSVQGTGELFF.

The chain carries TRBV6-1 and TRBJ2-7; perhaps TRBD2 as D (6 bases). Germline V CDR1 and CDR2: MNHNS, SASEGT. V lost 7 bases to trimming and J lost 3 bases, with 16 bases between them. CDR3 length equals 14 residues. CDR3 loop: CASTPVAALYEQYF. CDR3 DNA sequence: TGTGCCAGCACCCCGGTAGCGGCCCTCTACGAGCAGTACTTC.

CDR3 bases: TGTGCCTGGAGGACCCCCGGGGACTACGAGCAGTACTTC. It translates to CAWRTPGDYEQYF. This chain joins TRBV30 and TRBJ2-7, with D perhaps TRBD2 (5 bases). Germline V gene data show CDR1 as GTSNPN and CDR2 as SVGIG (reference sequence). The CDR3 is 13 residues long. V was clipped by 3 bases and J by 3 bases, with 12 bases between them.